Following are 22 T cell receptor beta chains from one sample sequenced in a study of shared clonotypes between healthy human individuals. Some clones are missing from TCRdb's copy, which holds only in-frame ones; the method was immunoSEQ multiplex PCR. The sample contains about 450,000 clones, roughly 77% of which appear only once. The specimen sequenced was PBMCs. The source of these receptors is a middle-aged woman in good health. Some clones in this sample may be carry-over from other donors' samples.

This clone was seen a single time. V and J are TRBV18 and TRBJ2-1; possibly TRBD1 for D (6 bases). With 0 bases removed from V and 10 bases from J, the gap between germline ends came to 10 bases. The germline V gene has CDR1 KGHSH and CDR2 LQKENI. The CDR3 runs to 13 residues. CDR3 protein: CASSPPEGQEQFF. In DNA form, the CDR3 reads TGTGCCAGCTCACCACCGGAAGGACAGGAGCAGTTCTTC.

This clone showed up just once. The genes are TRBV9 and TRBJ2-1; TRBD1 matches at 7 bases. The V segment lost 4 bases and the J segment 2 bases; nucleotides outside the gene matches: 6. The CDR3 runs 15 residues. Per the germline V gene, CDR1 is SGDLS and CDR2 is YYNGEE. DNA for the CDR3: TGTGCCAGCAGCACGACAGGGAACACCTACAATGAGCAGTTCTTC. This sequence encodes CASSTTGNTYNEQFF.

The chain couples TRBV27 to TRBJ1-3, with D uncertain. Looked up from germline, CDR1 is MNHEY and CDR2 is SMNVEV (reference sequence). Trimming shortened V by 4 bases and J by 2 bases, and 6 bases separated the two germline ends. The CDR3 runs to 13 residues. In DNA, the CDR3 is TGTGCCAGCAGTTCAAACCCTGGAAACACCATATATTTT. Protein product: CASSSNPGNTIYF.

The chain combines TRBV19 with TRBJ2-2; D unresolved. V was cut by 3 bases and J by 4 bases, with 15 bases left in between. The CDR3 totals 16 residues. The germline CDR1 and CDR2 sequences are LNHDA and SQIVND (reference sequence). The CDR3 DNA is TGTGCCAGTAGTATCGGGCTAGACCGTCCCACCGGGGAGCTGTTTTTT. It encodes CASSIGLDRPTGELFF.

CDR3 protein: CASSLGPSRPQHF. CDR3 sequence (DNA): TGTGCCAGCAGTTTGGGGCCAAGTCGGCCCCAGCATTTT. The chain combines TRBV27 with TRBJ1-5; D is possibly TRBD1 (5 bases). This CDR3 has 13 amino acids. Trimming shortened V by 3 bases and J by 9 bases, and 12 bases separated the two germline ends. Looked up from germline, CDR1 is MNHEY and CDR2 is SMNVEV (reference sequence).

This clone was seen only a few times. Other DNA sequences in the same sample also yield this CDR3. V is TRBV19 and J is TRBJ2-1, with TRBD2 identical over 14 bases. Germline assignment: CDR1 LNHDA and CDR2 SQIVND (reference sequence). After removal of 1 base from V and 4 bases from J, the junction contained 3 bases not matched to a gene. The CDR3 covers 17 residues. As DNA, the CDR3 is TGTGCCAGTAGTATAGGGACTAGCGGGAGGACTTACAATGAGCAGTTCTTC. Translation: CASSIGTSGRTYNEQFF.

V and J are TRBV6-1 and TRBJ1-1; TRBD1 is a possible D gene (5 bases). V shed 4 bases and J shed 2 bases, with 8 bases lying between them. The CDR3 extends over 13 amino acids. Per germline, CDR1 MNHNS and CDR2 SASEGT. DNA for the CDR3: TGTGCCAGCAGTGTGACAGCCAACACTGAAGCTTTCTTT. Translating gives CASSVTANTEAFF.

The chain links TRBV7-3 to TRBJ2-1; D possibly matches TRBD1 or TRBD2 (5 bases each). The CDR3 consists of 14 residues. CDR1 and CDR2 (germline): SGHTA, FQGTGA. Trimming cost V 5 bases and J 12 bases, with 20 bases left between them. DNA of the CDR3: TGTGCCAGCAGCACCGGGACCCACCCCACTGGGCAGTTCTTC. Its protein product is CASSTGTHPTGQFF.

The sample holds one count of this clone. The chain's CDR3 is CASSPPEPYNEQFF. CDR3 nucleotide sequence: TGTGCCAGCAGCCCCCCGGAGCCATACAATGAGCAGTTCTTC. The chain uses TRBV7-3 and TRBJ2-1, with D unresolved. Germline CDR1 SGHTA, CDR2 FQGTGA. The CDR3 has 14 residues. Deletions cut 5 bases from V and 4 bases from J, with 12 bases between.

This clone showed up just once. The genes are TRBV11-1 and TRBJ2-1; D is ambiguous. Per the germline V gene, CDR1 is SGHAT and CDR2 is FQDESV (reference sequence). This CDR3 spans 15 amino acids. Between the trimmed V and J ends, which lost 3 bases and 0 bases, there was a span of 9 bases. The CDR3 DNA follows: TGTGCCAGCAGCTTTGGCGGCAGCTCCTACAATGAGCAGTTCTTC. Translation: CASSFGGSSYNEQFF.

The rearrangement uses TRBV5-6 and TRBJ1-2; D gene uncertain. The CDR3 loop spans 16 amino acids. The V end lost 4 bases, the J end lost 9 bases, and 25 bases lay between the germline ends. Per the germline V gene, CDR1 is SGHDT and CDR2 is YYEEEE. The CDR3 DNA reads TGTGCCAGCAGCCCAGTAGGCAGAATCGCTTCAAAAAGCTACACCTTC. Encoded protein: CASSPVGRIASKSYTF.

The chain carries TRBV5-1 and TRBJ2-3; 14 bases fit TRBD2. CDR1 is SGHRS, CDR2 YFSETQ, per germline. The CDR3 sequence is 18 residues long. Losses at the gene ends were 0 bases for V and 11 bases for J; bases not matched to a gene: 14. The CDR3 DNA reads TGCGCCAGCAGCTTGGCCGGGACTAGCGGGAGTGGGGGAGCGAGGCAGTATTTT. Translating gives CASSLAGTSGSGGARQYF.

The V call is TRBV2, the J call TRBJ1-1, with a possible D match to TRBD1 (5 bases). Germline V CDR1 and CDR2: SNHLY, FYNNEI. CDR3 size: 11 residues. CDR3 bases: TGTGCTCAGGGTAGGGACACTGAAGCTTTCTTT. It translates to CAQGRDTEAFF.

This clone has only a few counts. The chain joins TRBV11-2 to TRBJ1-2; D not resolved. With 5 bases removed from V and 3 bases from J, the gap between germline ends came to 7 bases. The germline CDR1 and CDR2 sequences are SGHAT and FQNNGV. The CDR3 is 12 amino acids. CDR3: CASSQNDYGYTF. The CDR3, as DNA: TGTGCCAGCAGCCAAAACGACTATGGCTACACCTTC.

There are many counts of this clone. The same CDR3 is also encoded by other DNA sequences in this sample. The V call is TRBV18, the J call TRBJ2-7; D is unclear. The length of the CDR3 is 16 residues. V was trimmed by 0 bases and J by 1 base, leaving 13 bases between them. Per germline, CDR1 KGHSH and CDR2 LQKENI. CDR3 sequence: CASSPPVHTPSYEQYF. CDR3 DNA: TGTGCCAGCTCACCACCGGTTCACACCCCGTCCTACGAGCAGTACTTC.

This clone has only a few counts. The chain has TRBV28 and TRBJ1-4; TRBD1 matches at 8 bases. V trimming: 6 bases; J trimming: 0 bases; junction bases outside the gene matches: 12. From germline, CDR1 is MDHEN and CDR2 SYDVKM. The CDR3 sequence is 18 residues long. The CDR3 here is CASRIGQGPFATNEKLFF. CDR3 sequence (DNA): TGTGCCAGCAGGATCGGACAGGGCCCCTTTGCAACTAATGAAAAACTGTTTTTT.

The chain has TRBV5-4 and TRBJ2-1; D assignment may be TRBD1 or TRBD2 (6 bases each). CDR1 SGHNT and CDR2 YYREEE come from the germline V gene (reference sequence). The ends were cut back, 0 bases at V and 5 bases at J, with 15 bases in the middle. This CDR3 is 16 amino acids long. The CDR3 region is CASSLGGATRDNEQFF. DNA for the CDR3: TGTGCCAGCAGCTTGGGGGGGGCTACTAGGGACAATGAGCAGTTCTTC.

The chain carries TRBV28 and TRBJ1-2, with D perhaps TRBD1 (6 bases). Looked up from germline, CDR1 is MDHEN and CDR2 is SYDVKM. The CDR3 loop spans 13 amino acids. Trimming removed 7 bases at V and 8 bases at J, with 17 bases between. The CDR3, as DNA: TGTGCCAGCACGACTCAGGGGAAAAGAGGCTACACCTTC. Amino acids: CASTTQGKRGYTF.

The chain recombines TRBV7-2 with TRBJ2-7; D is perhaps TRBD1 or TRBD2 (7 bases each). V lost 5 bases and J 3 bases, leaving 14 bases between the germline ends. The V gene's germline CDR1 is SGHTA and CDR2 FQGNSA. The CDR3 covers 14 residues. The CDR3 loop is CASSPGRGRYEQYF. The CDR3 bases are TGTGCCAGCAGCCCGGGGAGGGGGCGCTACGAGCAGTACTTC. The complete variable domain, with remaining parts taken from reference TRBV7-2 and TRBJ2-7, reads GAGVSQSPSNKVTEKGKDVELRCDPISGHTALYWYRQSLGQGLEFLIYFQGNSAPDKSGLPSDRFSAERTGGSVSTLTIQRTQQEDSAVYLCASSPGRGRYEQYFGPGTRLTVT.

This clone was counted once. This chain links TRBV19 with TRBJ2-1, with D possibly being TRBD1 (5 bases). V was trimmed by 4 bases and J by 8 bases, leaving 12 bases between them. Looked up from germline, CDR1 is LNHDA and CDR2 is SQIVND (reference sequence). The CDR3 covers 13 residues. The CDR3 protein is CASSKTRVDEQFF. CDR3 nucleotide sequence: TGTGCCAGTAGTAAGACCAGGGTAGATGAGCAGTTCTTC.

This clone has more than one count but fewer than ten. J is TRBJ2-3 and V is TRBV5-6; unclear D gene. Trimming shortened V by 0 bases and J by 0 bases, and 8 bases separated the two germline ends. Per germline, CDR1 SGHDT and CDR2 YYEEEE. This CDR3 has 15 amino acids. The CDR3 region has the DNA TGTGCCAGCAGCTTGGGGCGGATAAGCACAGATACGCAGTATTTT. Translation gives CASSLGRISTDTQYF. The variable domain in full, completed from reference TRBV5-6 and TRBJ2-3, reads DAGVTQSPTHLIKTRGQQVTLRCSPKSGHDTVSWYQQALGQGPQFIFQYYEEEERQRGNFPDRFSGHQFPNYSSELNVNALLLGDSALYLCASSLGRISTDTQYFGPGTRLTVL.

This chain links TRBV28 with TRBJ2-1, with 11 bases that match TRBD2. This CDR3 comprises 19 residues. CDR1 MDHEN and CDR2 SYDVKM come from the germline V gene. V lost 6 bases, J lost 1 base, and 14 bases stayed unmatched. The chain's CDR3 is CASSPVTSGSPLSYNEQFF. The CDR3 DNA follows: TGTGCCAGCAGCCCCGTTACTAGCGGGAGTCCTCTTTCCTACAATGAGCAGTTCTTC.